The clone carrying this T cell receptor beta chain was recorded many times. The antigen is unknown. The sample is drawn from a study of blood T cells in healthy people across ages. Sample-barcoded 5' priming and a J-beta primer mix drove a second PCR of 7 to 11 cycles. TCRdb re-analysed the 5' RACE reads in MiXCR, keeping a single row per CDR3 protein. The data show around 1,800,000 distinct CDR3 sequences, about 39% seen once. Isolating PBMCs gave at least 6.5 million of these cells per sample. Each sample yielded at least 5 micrograms of PBMC total RNA. Germline-derived CDR1 and CDR2 are MNHEY and SVGAGI. The CDR3 is 11 residues long. V was pared by 6 bases and J by 6 bases, with 0 bases of the junction left unmatched. Study outcomes and limitations: The study found more naive CD4+ cells and higher diversity in long-lived than aged donors. Roughly linear declines in TCR beta diversity per million T cells occurred with age.

Sequenced material: blood. The source is a human donor in good health. The chain links TRBV6-5 to TRBJ1-2; 8 nucleotides match TRBD1. CDR3 sequence: CASRTGDGYTF. CDR3 DNA: TGTGCCAGCAGGACAGGGGATGGCTACACCTTC.